This T cell receptor (beta chain) originates from a study of tumor and adjacent non-tumor tissue in lung cancer. Study in general: Patients comprised about a dozen adenocarcinoma, a couple of squamous cell carcinoma and 1 small cell lung cancer. Samples averaged roughly 4.2 million productive TCRbeta reads each.

In germline, CDR1 is SQVTM, CDR2 ANQGSEA. The V gene end was trimmed by 4 bases and the J gene end by 5 bases; junction bases not matched to a gene: 8. The CDR3 is made up of 15 amino acids. A modified ARM-PCR protocol with three rounds of nested PCR amplified TCRbeta. Each CDR3 protein is one row after TCRdb ran MiXCR on the multiplex PCR reads. Found here are approximately 140,000 distinct CDR3 sequences, 60% to 70% of them singletons; the top ten hold 15% to 20%. This sample's RNA came from whole unsorted tissue. This TCR was recovered from a man aged 55 to 70 with small cell lung cancer. The V and J genes are TRBV29-1 and TRBJ2-3; 11 bases are shared with TRBD2. Sequences were obtained from lung tumor tissue. CDR3 bases: TGCAGCGTTGTAGTACTAGCGGGAGTTGTAGATACGCAGTATTTT. Translation gives CSVVVLAGVVDTQYF.